This T cell receptor beta chain was found in a study of blood T cells in healthy people across ages. Per germline, CDR1 DFQATT and CDR2 SNEGSKA (reference sequence). The CDR3 consists of 14 residues. Combining a sample-barcoded 5' primer with a J-beta primer mix, a second PCR ran for roughly 7 to 11 cycles. TCRdb itself ran the 5' RACE reads through MiXCR, one entry per CDR3 protein. The repertoire holds 1.2 million to 1.5 million distinct CDR3 sequences, roughly 60% seen once, with 5.5% to 8% in the top ten. Study findings and constraints: Diversity was estimated from one million T cells, and these estimates were considered underestimates. Older age coincided with a roughly linear decline in TCR beta diversity per million T cells.

To note about this clonotype: As yet, its antigen is unknown. Sequence at one end of the junction differs from germline and may be a read error.

The sequence derives from a young man in good health. The sequenced sample consisted of blood. This rearrangement joins TRBV20-1 to TRBJ2-7; a possible D gene is TRBD2 (6 bases). The CDR3 loop is CSVPPGGRSHEQYF. CDR3 DNA sequence: TGCAGTGTCCCTCCCGGGGGACGCTCCCACGAGCAGTACTTC.